This entry features one T cell receptor (beta chain) sequence. The antigen remains undetermined. This entry belongs to a study of T cell responses to AZD1222 COVID-19 vaccine. General observations from the study: Donors were largely white British and mainly female; clonal diversity was possibly underestimated. Two doses of AZD1222 preceded a rise in Spike-specific TCR breadth and depth. The span of vaccine-associated CD4 TCRs extended across spike, with dominance at 160-218 and 743-854.

The protocol was immunoSEQ multiplex PCR, while the TCRdb copy is restricted to in-frame clones and leaves out a portion. The table lists roughly 150,000 clones, approximately 89% of them singletons. Per the germline V gene, CDR1 is SGHRS and CDR2 is YFSETQ. Trimming at V came to 2 bases and at J to 2 bases, leaving 3 bases not matched to a gene. The CDR3 extends over 15 amino acids. The sample here was peripheral blood, taken 28 days after the second AZD1222 dose. The clonotype originates from an adult who received the AZD1222 COVID-19 vaccine. V is TRBV5-1 and J is TRBJ2-7, with 11 bases that match TRBD2. For the CDR3, the DNA is TGCGCCAGCAGCTTACCACTAGCGGGAGCCTACGAGCAGTACTTC. Translating it yields CASSLPLAGAYEQYF.